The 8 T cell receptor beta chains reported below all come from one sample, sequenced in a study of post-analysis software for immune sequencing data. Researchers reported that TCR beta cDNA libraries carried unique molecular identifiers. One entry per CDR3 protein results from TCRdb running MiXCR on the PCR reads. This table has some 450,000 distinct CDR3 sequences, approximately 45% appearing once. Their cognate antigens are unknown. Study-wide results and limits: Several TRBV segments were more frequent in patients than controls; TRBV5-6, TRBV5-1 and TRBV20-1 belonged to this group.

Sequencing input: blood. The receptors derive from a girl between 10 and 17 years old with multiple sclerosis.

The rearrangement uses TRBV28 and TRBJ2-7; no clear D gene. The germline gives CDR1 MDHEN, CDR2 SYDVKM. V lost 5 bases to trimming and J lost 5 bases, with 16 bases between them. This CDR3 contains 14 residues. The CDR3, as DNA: TGTGCCAGCAGTCCACAAAATGTTTTTGACGAGCAGTACTTC. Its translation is CASSPQNVFDEQYF.

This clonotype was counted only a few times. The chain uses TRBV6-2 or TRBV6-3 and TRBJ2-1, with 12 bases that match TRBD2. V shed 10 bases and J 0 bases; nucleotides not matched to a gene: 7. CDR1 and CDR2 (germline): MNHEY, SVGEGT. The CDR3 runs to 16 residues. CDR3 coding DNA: TGTGCCACTTCTAGCGGGAGGGGGTACTCCTACAATGAGCAGTTCTTC. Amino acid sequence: CATSSGRGYSYNEQFF.

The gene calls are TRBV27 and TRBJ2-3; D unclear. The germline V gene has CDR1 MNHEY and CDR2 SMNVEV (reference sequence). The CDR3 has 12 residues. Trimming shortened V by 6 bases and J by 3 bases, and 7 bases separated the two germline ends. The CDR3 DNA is TGTGCCAGCAGGACCGAAACAGATACGCAGTATTTT. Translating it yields CASRTETDTQYF.

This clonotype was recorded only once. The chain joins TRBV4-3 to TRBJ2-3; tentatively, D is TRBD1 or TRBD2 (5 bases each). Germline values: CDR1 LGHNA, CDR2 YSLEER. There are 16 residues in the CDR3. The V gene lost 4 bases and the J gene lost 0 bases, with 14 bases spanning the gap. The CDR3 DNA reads TGCGCCAGCAGCCTTGGGACCTTTCTTAGCACAGATACGCAGTATTTT. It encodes CASSLGTFLSTDTQYF.

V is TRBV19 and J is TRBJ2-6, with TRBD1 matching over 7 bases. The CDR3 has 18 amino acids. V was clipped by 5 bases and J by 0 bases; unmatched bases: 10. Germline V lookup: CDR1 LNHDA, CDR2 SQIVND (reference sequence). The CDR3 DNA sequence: TGTGCCAGTAGTCCTCCGGGACAGATCCTCTCTGGGGCCAACGTCCTGACTTTC. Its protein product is CASSPPGQILSGANVLTF. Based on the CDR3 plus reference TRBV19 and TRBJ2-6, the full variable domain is DGGITQSPKYLFRKEGQNVTLSCEQNLNHDAMYWYRQDPGQGLRLIYYSQIVNDFQKGDIAEGYSVSREKKESFPLTVTSAQKNPTAFYLCASSPPGQILSGANVLTFGAGSRLTVL.

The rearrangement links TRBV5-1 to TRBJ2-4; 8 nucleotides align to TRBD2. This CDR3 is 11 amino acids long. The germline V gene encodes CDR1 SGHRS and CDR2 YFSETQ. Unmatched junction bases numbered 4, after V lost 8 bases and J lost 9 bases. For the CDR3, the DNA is TGCGCCAGTAGCGGGACGGGCATTCAGTACTTC. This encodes CASSGTGIQYF.

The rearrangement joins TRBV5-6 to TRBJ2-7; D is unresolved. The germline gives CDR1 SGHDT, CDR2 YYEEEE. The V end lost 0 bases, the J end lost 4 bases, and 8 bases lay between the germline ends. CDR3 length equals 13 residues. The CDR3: CASSLGERYEQYF. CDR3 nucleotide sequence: TGTGCCAGCAGCTTGGGGGAAAGATACGAGCAGTACTTC. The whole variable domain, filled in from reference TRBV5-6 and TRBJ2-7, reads DAGVTQSPTHLIKTRGQQVTLRCSPKSGHDTVSWYQQALGQGPQFIFQYYEEEERQRGNFPDRFSGHQFPNYSSELNVNALLLGDSALYLCASSLGERYEQYFGPGTRLTVT.

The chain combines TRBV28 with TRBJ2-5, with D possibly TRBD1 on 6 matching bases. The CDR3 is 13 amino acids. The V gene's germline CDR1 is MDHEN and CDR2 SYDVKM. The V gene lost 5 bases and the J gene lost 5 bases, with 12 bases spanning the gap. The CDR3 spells CASSAGVRETQYF. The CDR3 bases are TGTGCCAGCAGTGCAGGGGTCCGGGAGACCCAGTACTTC.